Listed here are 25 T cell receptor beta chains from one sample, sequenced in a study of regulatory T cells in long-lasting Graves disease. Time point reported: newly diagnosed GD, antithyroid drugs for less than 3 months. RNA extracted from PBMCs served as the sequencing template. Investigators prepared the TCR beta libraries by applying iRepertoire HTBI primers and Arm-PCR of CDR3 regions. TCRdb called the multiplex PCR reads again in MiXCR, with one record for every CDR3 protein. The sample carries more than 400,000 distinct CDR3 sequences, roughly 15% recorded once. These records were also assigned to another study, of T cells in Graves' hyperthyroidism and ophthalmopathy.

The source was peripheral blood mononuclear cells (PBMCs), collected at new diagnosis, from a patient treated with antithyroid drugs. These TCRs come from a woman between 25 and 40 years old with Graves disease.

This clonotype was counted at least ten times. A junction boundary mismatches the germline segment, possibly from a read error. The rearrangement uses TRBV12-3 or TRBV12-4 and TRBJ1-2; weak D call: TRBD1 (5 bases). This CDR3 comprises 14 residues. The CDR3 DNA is TGTGCCAGCAGTTTAGCGCAGGGAAACTTTGGCTACACCTTC. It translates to CASSLAQGNFGYTF.

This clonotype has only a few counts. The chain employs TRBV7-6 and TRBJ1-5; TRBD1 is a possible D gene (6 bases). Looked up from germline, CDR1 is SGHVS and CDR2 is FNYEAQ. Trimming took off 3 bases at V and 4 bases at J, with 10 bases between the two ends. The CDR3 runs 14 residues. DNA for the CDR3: TGTGCCAGCAGCTTCGGGACAACAAATCAGCCCCAGCATTTT. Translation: CASSFGTTNQPQHF.

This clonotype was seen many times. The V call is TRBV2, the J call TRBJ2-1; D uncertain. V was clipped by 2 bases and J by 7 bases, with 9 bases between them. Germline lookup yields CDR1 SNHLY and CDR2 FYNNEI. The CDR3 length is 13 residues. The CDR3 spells CASSENGPNEQFF. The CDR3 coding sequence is TGTGCCAGCAGTGAAAATGGGCCGAATGAGCAGTTCTTC.

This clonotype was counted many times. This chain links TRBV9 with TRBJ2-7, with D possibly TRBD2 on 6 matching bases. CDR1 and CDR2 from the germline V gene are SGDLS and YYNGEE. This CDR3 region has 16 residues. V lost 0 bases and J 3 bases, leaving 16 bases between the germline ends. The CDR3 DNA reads TGTGCCAGCAGCGTAGAATTTAGAGCGGAGGGCTACGAGCAGTACTTC. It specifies CASSVEFRAEGYEQYF. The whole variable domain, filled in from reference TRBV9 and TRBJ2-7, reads DSGVTQTPKHLITATGQRVTLRCSPRSGDLSVYWYQQSLDQGLQFLIQYYNGEERAKGNILERFSAQQFPDLHSELNLSSLELGDSALYFCASSVEFRAEGYEQYFGPGTRLTVT.

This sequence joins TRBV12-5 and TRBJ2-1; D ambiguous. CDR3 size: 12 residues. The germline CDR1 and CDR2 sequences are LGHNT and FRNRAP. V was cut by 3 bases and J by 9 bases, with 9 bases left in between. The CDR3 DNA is TGTGCTAGTGGTTTTGGGTATAGTGAGCAGTTCTTC. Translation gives CASGFGYSEQFF.

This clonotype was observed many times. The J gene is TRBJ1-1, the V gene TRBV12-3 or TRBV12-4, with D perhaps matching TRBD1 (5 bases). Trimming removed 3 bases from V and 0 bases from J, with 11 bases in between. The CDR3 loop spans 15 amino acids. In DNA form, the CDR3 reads TGTGCCAGCAGTTTTGGGGGAAACATGAACACTGAAGCTTTCTTT. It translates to CASSFGGNMNTEAFF.

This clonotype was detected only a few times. The CDR3 DNA sequence: TGTGCCAGCAGTGAAGGACGGCCCTACGAGCAGTACTTC. It encodes CASSEGRPYEQYF. V is TRBV28 and J is TRBJ2-7; D is unresolved. Trimming cost V 5 bases and J 2 bases, with 10 bases left between them. This CDR3 region has 13 residues. Germline assignment: CDR1 MDHEN and CDR2 SYDVKM.

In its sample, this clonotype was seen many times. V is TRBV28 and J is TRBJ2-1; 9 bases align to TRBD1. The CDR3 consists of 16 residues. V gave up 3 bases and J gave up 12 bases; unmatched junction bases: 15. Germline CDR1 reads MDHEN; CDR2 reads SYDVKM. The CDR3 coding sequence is TGTGCCAGCAGTTTTATAAGCCAGCCACAGGGGGCGAGGCAGTTCTTC. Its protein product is CASSFISQPQGARQFF.

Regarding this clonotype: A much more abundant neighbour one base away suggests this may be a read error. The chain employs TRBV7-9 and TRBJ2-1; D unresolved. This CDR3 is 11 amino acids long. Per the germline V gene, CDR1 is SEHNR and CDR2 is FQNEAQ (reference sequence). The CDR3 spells CASSPSGEQLF. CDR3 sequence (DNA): TGTGCCAGCAGTCCCTCGGGTGAGCAGCTCTTC.

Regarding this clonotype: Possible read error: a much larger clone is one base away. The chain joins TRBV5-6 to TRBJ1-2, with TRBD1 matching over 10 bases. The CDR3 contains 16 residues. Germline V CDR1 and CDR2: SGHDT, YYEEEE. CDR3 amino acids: CVSSLEGQGILMSYTF. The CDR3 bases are TGTGTCAGCAGCTTGGAGGGACAGGGGATCCTGATGAGCTACACCTTC. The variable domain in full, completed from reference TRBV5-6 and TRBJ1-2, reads DAGVTQSPTHLIKTRGQQVTLRCSPKSGHDTVSWYQQALGQGPQFIFQYYEEEERQRGNFPDRFSGHQFPNYSSELNVNALLLGDSALYLCVSSLEGQGILMSYTFGSGTRLTVV.

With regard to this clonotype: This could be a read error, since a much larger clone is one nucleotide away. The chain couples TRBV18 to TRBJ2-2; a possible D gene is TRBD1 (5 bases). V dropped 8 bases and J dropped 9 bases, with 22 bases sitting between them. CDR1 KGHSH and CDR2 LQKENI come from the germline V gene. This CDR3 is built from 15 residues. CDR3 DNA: TGTGCCAGCAGCTCCGTGGGGCAGGGTTCCCGGGAGCTGTTTTTT. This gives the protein CASSSVGQGSRELFF.

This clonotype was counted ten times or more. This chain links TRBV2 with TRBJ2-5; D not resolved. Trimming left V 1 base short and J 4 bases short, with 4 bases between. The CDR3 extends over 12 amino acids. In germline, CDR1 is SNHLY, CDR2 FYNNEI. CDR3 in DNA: TGTGCCAGCAGTGAAGGTGGAGAGACCCAGTACTTC. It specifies CASSEGGETQYF.

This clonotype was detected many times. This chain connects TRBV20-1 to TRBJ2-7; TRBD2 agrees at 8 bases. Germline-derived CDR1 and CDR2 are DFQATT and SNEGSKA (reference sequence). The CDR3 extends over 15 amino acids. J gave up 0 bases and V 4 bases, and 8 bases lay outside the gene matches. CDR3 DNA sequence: TGCAGTGCTACCTGGGCGGGAGGCACCTCCTACGAGCAGTACTTC. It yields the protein CSATWAGGTSYEQYF.

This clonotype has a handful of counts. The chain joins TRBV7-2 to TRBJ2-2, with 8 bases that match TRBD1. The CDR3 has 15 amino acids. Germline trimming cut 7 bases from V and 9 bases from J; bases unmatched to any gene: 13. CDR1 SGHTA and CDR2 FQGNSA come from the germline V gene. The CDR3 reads CASKLTETGARELFF. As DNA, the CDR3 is TGTGCCAGCAAACTAACCGAGACAGGGGCCCGGGAGCTGTTTTTT.

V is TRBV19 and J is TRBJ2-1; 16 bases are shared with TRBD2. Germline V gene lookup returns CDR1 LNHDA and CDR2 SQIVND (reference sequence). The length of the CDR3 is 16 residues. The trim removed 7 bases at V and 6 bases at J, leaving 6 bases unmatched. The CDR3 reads CASIGTSGRDSNEQFF. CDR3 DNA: TGTGCCAGTATCGGGACTAGCGGGAGGGACTCCAATGAGCAGTTCTTC.

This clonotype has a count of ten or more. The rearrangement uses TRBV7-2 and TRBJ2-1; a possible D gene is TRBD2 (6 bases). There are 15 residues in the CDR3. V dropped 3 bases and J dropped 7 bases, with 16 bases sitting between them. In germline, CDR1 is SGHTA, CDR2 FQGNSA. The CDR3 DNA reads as TGTGCCAGCAGCTTGTGGCGGGGCGGCGGGAATGAGCAGTTCTTC. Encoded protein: CASSLWRGGGNEQFF.

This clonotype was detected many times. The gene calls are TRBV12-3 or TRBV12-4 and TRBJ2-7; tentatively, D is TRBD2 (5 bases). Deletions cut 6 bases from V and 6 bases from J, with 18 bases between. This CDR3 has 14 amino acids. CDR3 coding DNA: TGTGCCAGCAGCCTCGGGCCCGCCGAGGGCGAGCAGTACTTC. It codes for CASSLGPAEGEQYF.

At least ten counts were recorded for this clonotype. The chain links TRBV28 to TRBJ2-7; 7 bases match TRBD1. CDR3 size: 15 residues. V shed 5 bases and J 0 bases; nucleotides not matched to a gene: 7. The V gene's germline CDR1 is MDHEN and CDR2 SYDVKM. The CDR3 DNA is TGTGCCAGCAGTCCACAGGGGCTGAGCTCCTACGAGCAGTACTTC. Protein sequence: CASSPQGLSSYEQYF.

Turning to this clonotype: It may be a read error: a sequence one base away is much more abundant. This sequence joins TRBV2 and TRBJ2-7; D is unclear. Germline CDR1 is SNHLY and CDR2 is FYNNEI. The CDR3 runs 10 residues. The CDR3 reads CTSKNYEQYF. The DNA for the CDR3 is TGTACCAGCAAAAACTACGAGCAGTACTTC.

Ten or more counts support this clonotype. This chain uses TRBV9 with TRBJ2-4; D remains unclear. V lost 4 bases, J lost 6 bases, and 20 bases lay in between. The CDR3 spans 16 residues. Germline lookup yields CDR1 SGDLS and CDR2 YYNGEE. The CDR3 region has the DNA TGTGCCAGCAGCTTAGGTCCCGGATTGAAGTCAAACATTCAGTACTTC. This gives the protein CASSLGPGLKSNIQYF.

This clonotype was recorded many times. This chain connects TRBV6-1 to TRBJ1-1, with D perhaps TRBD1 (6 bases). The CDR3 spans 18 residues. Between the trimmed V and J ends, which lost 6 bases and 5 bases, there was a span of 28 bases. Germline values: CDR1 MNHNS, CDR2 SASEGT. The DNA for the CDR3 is TGTGCCAGCAGCCGATACGCGGCCTCAAGGGGGGGCCAAACTGAAGCTTTCTTT. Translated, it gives CASSRYAASRGGQTEAFF.

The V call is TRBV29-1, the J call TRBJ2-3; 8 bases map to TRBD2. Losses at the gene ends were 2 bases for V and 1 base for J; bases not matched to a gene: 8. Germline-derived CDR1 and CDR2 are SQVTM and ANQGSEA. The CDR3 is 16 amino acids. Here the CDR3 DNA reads TGCAGCGTTGAACTTAGCGGGACCCTTGGCACAGATACGCAGTATTTT. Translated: CSVELSGTLGTDTQYF.

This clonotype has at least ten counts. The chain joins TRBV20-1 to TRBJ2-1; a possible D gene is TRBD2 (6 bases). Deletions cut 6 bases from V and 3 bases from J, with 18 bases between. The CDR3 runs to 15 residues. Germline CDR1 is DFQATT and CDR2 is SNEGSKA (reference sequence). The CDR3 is CSAGGVGGFYNEQFF. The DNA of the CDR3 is TGCAGTGCCGGAGGGGTCGGGGGATTCTACAATGAGCAGTTCTTC.

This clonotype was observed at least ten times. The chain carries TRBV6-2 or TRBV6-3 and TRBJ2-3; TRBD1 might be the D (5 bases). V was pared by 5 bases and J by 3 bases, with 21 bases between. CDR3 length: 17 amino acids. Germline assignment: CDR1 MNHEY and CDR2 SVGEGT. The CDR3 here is CASSSESWGGGTDTQYF. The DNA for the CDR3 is TGTGCCAGCAGTAGCGAATCATGGGGCGGTGGGACAGATACGCAGTATTTT.

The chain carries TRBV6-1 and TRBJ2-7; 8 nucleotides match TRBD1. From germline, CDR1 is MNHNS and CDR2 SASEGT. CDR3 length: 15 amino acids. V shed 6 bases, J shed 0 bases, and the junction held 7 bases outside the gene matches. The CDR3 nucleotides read TGTGCCAGCAGAGAGGACAGGGTAAGCTCCTACGAGCAGTACTTC. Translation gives CASREDRVSSYEQYF.